Listed here are 8 T cell receptor beta chains from one sample, sequenced in a study of post-analysis software for immune sequencing data. General study findings and limits: Five TRBV segments occurring more often in patients than controls included TRBV5-6, TRBV5-1 and TRBV20-1.

The antigens for these receptors are not known. Prepared TCR beta cDNA libraries contained unique molecular identifiers. TCRdb passed the PCR reads through MiXCR, listing each CDR3 protein once. The repertoire holds about 820,000 distinct CDR3 sequences, with about 53% as singletons. The sample consisted of blood. Receptor source: a girl aged 5 to 17 with multiple sclerosis.

The V and J genes are TRBV14 and TRBJ2-1, with D perhaps matching TRBD1 (6 bases). Deletions cut 1 base from V and 4 bases from J, with 14 bases between. The germline CDR1 and CDR2 sequences are SGHDN and FVKESK. This CDR3 has 16 amino acids. Here the CDR3 DNA reads TGTGCCAGCAGCCAAGTTCCACAGGGAAGGTACAATGAGCAGTTCTTC. Translation gives CASSQVPQGRYNEQFF. The variable domain in full, completed from reference TRBV14 and TRBJ2-1, reads EAGVTQFPSHSVIEKGQTVTLRCDPISGHDNLYWYRRVMGKEIKFLLHFVKESKQDESGMPNNRFLAERTGGTYSTLKVQPAELEDSGVYFCASSQVPQGRYNEQFFGPGTRLTVL.

The sample holds one count of this clonotype. This chain uses TRBV5-1 with TRBJ2-1, with TRBD2 matching over 10 bases. This CDR3 is built from 16 residues. With 0 bases clipped from V and 4 bases from J, the junction kept 4 bases outside the gene matches. The V gene's germline CDR1 is SGHRS and CDR2 YFSETQ. Written as DNA, the CDR3 is TGCGCCAGCAGCTTGGGGGAGCGGGAGGGTTACAATGAGCAGTTCTTC. It is translated as CASSLGEREGYNEQFF.

To note about this clonotype: A much larger clone is a single base away; this may be a read error. This chain links TRBV7-6 with TRBJ1-1; D gene ambiguous. This CDR3 is built from 13 residues. Looked up from germline, CDR1 is SGHVS and CDR2 is FNYEAQ. The CDR3 DNA reads TGTGCCAGCGGCTTAGAGGGGAACACTGAAGCTTTCTTT. As protein: CASGLEGNTEAFF.

This clonotype turned up a few times. This chain uses TRBV25-1 with TRBJ2-7; 11 bases match TRBD1. Germline assignment: CDR1 MGHDK and CDR2 SYGVNS. This CDR3 comprises 16 residues. The V and J ends lost 2 bases and 1 base, in that order; junction bases with no gene match: 4. The CDR3 spells CASSEVGQGGSYEQYF. The CDR3 region has the DNA TGTGCCAGCAGTGAAGTGGGACAGGGGGGATCCTACGAGCAGTACTTC.

The chain joins TRBV20-1 to TRBJ2-7; TRBD2 aligns across 16 bases. The CDR3 length is 16 residues. Trimming at V came to 2 bases and at J to 6 bases, leaving 7 bases not matched to a gene. Germline V gene lookup returns CDR1 DFQATT and CDR2 SNEGSKA (reference sequence). CDR3 bases: TGCAGTGCTAGAAGGGGGACTAGCGGGAGGGCCTTCGAGCAGTACTTC. The encoded protein is CSARRGTSGRAFEQYF.

The V gene is TRBV20-1, the J gene TRBJ2-5; 10 positions agree with TRBD2. TRBJ2-7 matches the DNA end more closely, so the J call is doubtful. The germline V gene has CDR1 DFQATT and CDR2 SNEGSKA (reference sequence). CDR3 length equals 16 residues. This CDR3 is CSARDWLAGDSYEQYF. The CDR3 region has the DNA TGCAGTGCTAGAGATTGGCTAGCGGGAGACTCCTACGAGCAGTACTTC.

This clonotype was recorded a few times. The chain couples TRBV18 to TRBJ2-7; D might be TRBD1 (6 bases). The germline CDR1 and CDR2 sequences are KGHSH and LQKENI. The V end was cut by 2 bases, the J end by 10 bases, with 15 bases between. This CDR3 spans 13 amino acids. CDR3 in DNA: TGTGCCAGCTCACCAAGGGAACAGGGAATTCAGTACTTC. Protein product: CASSPREQGIQYF. The complete variable domain, with remaining parts taken from reference TRBV18 and TRBJ2-7, reads NAGVMQNPRHLVRRRGQEARLRCSPMKGHSHVYWYRQLPEEGLKFMVYLQKENIIDESGMPKERFSAEFPKEGPSILRIQQVVRGDSAAYFCASSPREQGIQYFGPGTRLTVT.

The J gene is TRBJ2-1, the V gene TRBV30; D unclear. V dropped 0 bases and J dropped 9 bases, with 6 bases sitting between them. The germline gives CDR1 GTSNPN, CDR2 SVGIG (reference sequence). There are 11 residues in the CDR3. As DNA, the CDR3 is TGTGCCTGGAGTGTACAAGTTGAGCAGTTCTTC. This codes for CAWSVQVEQFF.